This is a list of T cell receptor beta chains from one sample in a study of blood T cell repertoires in COVID-19. Sequencing was performed with immunoSEQ multiplex PCR; in TCRdb, only in-frame clones are kept and a portion is missing. Here the sample spans 150,000 to 200,000 clones, more than 65% being singletons. Sequenced input: peripheral blood. These receptors were obtained from a human donor with acute or convalescent COVID-19. The donor label of this sample is uncertain. Both conserved end residues are part of each CDR3. The order of the fields is CDR3 DNA, CDR3 protein, clone size, J gene, V gene, D gene. The D gene is left open where the match is weak. The size of a clone is reported for some rows only, either as once, few or many, or as a class for expanded clones.

cdr3_nt: TGTGCCAGCAGTGGGACAGGGGGATATGGCTACACCTTC
cdr3_aa: CASSGTGGYGYTF
clone_size: few
j_call: TRBJ1-2
v_call: TRBV2
d_call: TRBD1

cdr3_nt: TGTGCCAGCAGATCCACAGGGTCTCCCTACGAGCAGTACTTC
cdr3_aa: CASRSTGSPYEQYF
clone_size: -
j_call: TRBJ2-7
v_call: TRBV28
d_call: -

cdr3_nt: TGTGCCAGCAGCCAACTCCAGGGTTTGGGGGATACGCAGTATTTT
cdr3_aa: CASSQLQGLGDTQYF
clone_size: -
j_call: TRBJ2-3
v_call: TRBV14
d_call: -

cdr3_nt: TGCGCCAGCAGCTTGGCAGGGAGGGCCTCAGATACGCAGTATTTT
cdr3_aa: CASSLAGRASDTQYF
clone_size: once
j_call: TRBJ2-3
v_call: TRBV5-1
d_call: TRBD2

cdr3_nt: TGTGCCAGCAGTTTGGGGAGCGGGGTGGCGGGGGGGTACCAAGAGACCCAGTACTTC
cdr3_aa: CASSLGSGVAGGYQETQYF
clone_size: -
j_call: TRBJ2-5
v_call: TRBV2
d_call: TRBD2

cdr3_nt: TGCGCCAGCAGCTTTTATCGGGGGAACACTGAAGCTTTCTTT
cdr3_aa: CASSFYRGNTEAFF
clone_size: few
j_call: TRBJ1-1
v_call: TRBV5-1
d_call: -

cdr3_nt: TGTGCCAGCAGCCGGGGACAGATTAGCAATCAGCCCCAGCATTTT
cdr3_aa: CASSRGQISNQPQHF
clone_size: -
j_call: TRBJ1-5
v_call: TRBV28
d_call: TRBD1

cdr3_nt: TGTGCCAGCAGCTTAGTGGCGGGAGTTGAGCAGTTCTTC
cdr3_aa: CASSLVAGVEQFF
clone_size: -
j_call: TRBJ2-1
v_call: TRBV7-2
d_call: TRBD2

cdr3_nt: TGTGCCAGCAGCTTAGTTTCCAACTCGGGGGGCGGGGAGCTGTTTTTT
cdr3_aa: CASSLVSNSGGGELFF
clone_size: few
j_call: TRBJ2-2
v_call: TRBV7-2
d_call: TRBD2

cdr3_nt: TGTGCCAGCAGCTTAGCCGGGACTAGCGCTGAGACCCAGTACTTC
cdr3_aa: CASSLAGTSAETQYF
clone_size: -
j_call: TRBJ2-5
v_call: TRBV11-2
d_call: TRBD2

cdr3_nt: TGTGCCACCAGCTCTCGACAGGATGGCTACACCTTC
cdr3_aa: CATSSRQDGYTF
clone_size: -
j_call: TRBJ1-2
v_call: TRBV15
d_call: -

cdr3_nt: TGTGCCAGCTCAAGGACAGTGGGCGTCACTGAAGCTTTCTTT
cdr3_aa: CASSRTVGVTEAFF
clone_size: once
j_call: TRBJ1-1
v_call: TRBV18
d_call: -

cdr3_nt: TGCGCCAGCAGCACCGGGACAGGGGGGCTCGGGGAGCAGTACTTC
cdr3_aa: CASSTGTGGLGEQYF
clone_size: -
j_call: TRBJ2-7
v_call: TRBV5-1
d_call: TRBD1

cdr3_nt: TGTGCCAGCAGTTTTTCTAAGTCCTACGAGCAGTACTTC
cdr3_aa: CASSFSKSYEQYF
clone_size: -
j_call: TRBJ2-7
v_call: TRBV28
d_call: -

cdr3_nt: TGTGCCAGCAGCGGGTGGGTTCGGGGTCCCGAATACGAGCAGTACTTC
cdr3_aa: CASSGWVRGPEYEQYF
clone_size: -
j_call: TRBJ2-7
v_call: TRBV11-2
d_call: -

cdr3_nt: TGTGCCACCAGCAGAGATCAAGGGGGAGAGACCCAGTACTTC
cdr3_aa: CATSRDQGGETQYF
clone_size: -
j_call: TRBJ2-5
v_call: TRBV15
d_call: -

cdr3_nt: TGTGCCAGCAGCAGGGAAACAGGAAACTACGAGCAGTACTTC
cdr3_aa: CASSRETGNYEQYF
clone_size: -
j_call: TRBJ2-7
v_call: TRBV7-9
d_call: -

cdr3_nt: TGTGCCAGCAGTGCCTCAGGGGCCAGGCTGAGAAATCAGCCCCAGCATTTT
cdr3_aa: CASSASGARLRNQPQHF
clone_size: -
j_call: TRBJ1-5
v_call: TRBV28
d_call: -

cdr3_nt: TGTGCCAGCAGCCAGACGGGCGAGCAGTACTTC
cdr3_aa: CASSQTGEQYF
clone_size: -
j_call: TRBJ2-7
v_call: TRBV7-9
d_call: -

cdr3_nt: TGTGCCAGCAGCTTAGGCGGTCGAAATCTTGAAAAACTGTTTTTT
cdr3_aa: CASSLGGRNLEKLFF
clone_size: -
j_call: TRBJ1-4
v_call: TRBV7-2
d_call: -

cdr3_nt: TGTGCCAGCCCCTTGAGGGCGGAAGGCGAGCAGTACTTC
cdr3_aa: CASPLRAEGEQYF
clone_size: -
j_call: TRBJ2-7
v_call: TRBV21-1
d_call: -

cdr3_nt: TGTGCCAGCAGCTTGGGAGGACAGGGGGGCTACACCTTC
cdr3_aa: CASSLGGQGGYTF
clone_size: -
j_call: TRBJ1-2
v_call: TRBV11-2
d_call: TRBD1

cdr3_nt: TGTGCCACCAGCAGTGATATCGGGGAGCAGTTCTTC
cdr3_aa: CATSSDIGEQFF
clone_size: -
j_call: TRBJ2-1
v_call: TRBV15
d_call: -

cdr3_nt: TGTGCCAGCAGCTTAGGTCTAGCGGGACGCACAGATACGCAGTATTTT
cdr3_aa: CASSLGLAGRTDTQYF
clone_size: -
j_call: TRBJ2-3
v_call: TRBV11-3
d_call: TRBD2

cdr3_nt: TGTGCCAGCAGTTACAAACAGGGGCATGGCTACACCTTC
cdr3_aa: CASSYKQGHGYTF
clone_size: -
j_call: TRBJ1-2
v_call: TRBV6-5
d_call: TRBD1

cdr3_nt: TGTGCCAGCAAAATGGGAGCAGGGGCATCTAGTCAGTTCTTC
cdr3_aa: CASKMGAGASSQFF
clone_size: once
j_call: TRBJ2-1
v_call: TRBV2
d_call: -

cdr3_nt: TGTGCCAGCAGCCCGGGACTAGCGGGGAACAATGAGCAGTTCTTC
cdr3_aa: CASSPGLAGNNEQFF
clone_size: -
j_call: TRBJ2-1
v_call: TRBV11-3
d_call: TRBD2

cdr3_nt: TGTGCCAGCAGCCCATATTTGGCCGGGACTAACACTGAAGCTTTCTTT
cdr3_aa: CASSPYLAGTNTEAFF
clone_size: once
j_call: TRBJ1-1
v_call: TRBV7-2
d_call: -

cdr3_nt: TGTGCCAGTAGTATTGCAGGGGGATTGGGACAGCCCCAGCATTTT
cdr3_aa: CASSIAGGLGQPQHF
clone_size: -
j_call: TRBJ1-5
v_call: TRBV19
d_call: TRBD1

cdr3_nt: TGTGCCAGCAGCTTATCTAGCGGGGAGTACAATGAGCAGTTCTTC
cdr3_aa: CASSLSSGEYNEQFF
clone_size: -
j_call: TRBJ2-1
v_call: TRBV11-3
d_call: TRBD2

cdr3_nt: TGTGCCAGCAGTGAGAGGACTAGCGGGAGCGATCTAGCCAAAAACATTCAGTACTTC
cdr3_aa: CASSERTSGSDLAKNIQYF
clone_size: -
j_call: TRBJ2-4
v_call: TRBV6-1
d_call: TRBD2

cdr3_nt: TGCGCCAGCAGTGAGGAGGAATGGCTAGCGTCCTACAATGAGCAGTTCTTC
cdr3_aa: CASSEEEWLASYNEQFF
clone_size: -
j_call: TRBJ2-1
v_call: TRBV10-1
d_call: -

cdr3_nt: TGTGCCAGCAGCGTAGTTCCAGGCGGGGATTCACCCCTCCACTTT
cdr3_aa: CASSVVPGGDSPLHF
clone_size: -
j_call: TRBJ1-6
v_call: TRBV9
d_call: -

cdr3_nt: TGTGCCAGCAGCCCGGACGGGGACTATGGCTACACCTTC
cdr3_aa: CASSPDGDYGYTF
clone_size: -
j_call: TRBJ1-2
v_call: TRBV5-4
d_call: -

cdr3_nt: TGTGCCAGCAGTTCCTCTGTAAGGGCTAGCTGGAGTGAGCAGTTCTTC
cdr3_aa: CASSSSVRASWSEQFF
clone_size: -
j_call: TRBJ2-1
v_call: TRBV6-5
d_call: -

cdr3_nt: TGTGCCAGCAGCCCCAAAACTAGCGTAGGTTACACAGATACGCAGTATTTT
cdr3_aa: CASSPKTSVGYTDTQYF
clone_size: -
j_call: TRBJ2-3
v_call: TRBV4-2
d_call: TRBD2

cdr3_nt: TGTGCCAGCAGCTCGCGCGCAGGGCGCAGGACAGATACGCAGTATTTT
cdr3_aa: CASSSRAGRRTDTQYF
clone_size: -
j_call: TRBJ2-3
v_call: TRBV11-2
d_call: -

cdr3_nt: TGTGCCAGTAGCGTAGCGGGAAAGGTTAACGAGCAGTACTTC
cdr3_aa: CASSVAGKVNEQYF
clone_size: -
j_call: TRBJ2-7
v_call: TRBV19
d_call: TRBD2

cdr3_nt: TGTGCCAGTGCCGGGACAGGGCCCTATAGCAATCAGCCCCAGCATTTT
cdr3_aa: CASAGTGPYSNQPQHF
clone_size: -
j_call: TRBJ1-5
v_call: TRBV10-3
d_call: TRBD1

cdr3_nt: TGCGCCAGCAGTGAGTCGGGGGGAACTGAAGCTTTCTTT
cdr3_aa: CASSESGGTEAFF
clone_size: -
j_call: TRBJ1-1
v_call: TRBV10-1
d_call: -

cdr3_nt: TGTGCCAGTAGTATCTGGACAGGCCTAAGGAACACTGAAGCTTTCTTT
cdr3_aa: CASSIWTGLRNTEAFF
clone_size: -
j_call: TRBJ1-1
v_call: TRBV19
d_call: TRBD1

cdr3_nt: TGTGCCAGCAGCGCCCGACAGGGGTTCACAGATACGCAGTATTTT
cdr3_aa: CASSARQGFTDTQYF
clone_size: -
j_call: TRBJ2-3
v_call: TRBV9
d_call: TRBD1

cdr3_nt: TGTGCCAGCGGGAGCGCGAGCAATCAGCCCCAGCATTTT
cdr3_aa: CASGSASNQPQHF
clone_size: -
j_call: TRBJ1-5
v_call: TRBV6-5
d_call: -

cdr3_nt: TGTGCCAGCGGACAGGGGGGCGCGGATGGCTACACCTTC
cdr3_aa: CASGQGGADGYTF
clone_size: few
j_call: TRBJ1-2
v_call: TRBV7-3
d_call: TRBD1

cdr3_nt: TGTGCCAGCAGCTTAGGCAGGGCCCCCTACGAGCAGTACTTC
cdr3_aa: CASSLGRAPYEQYF
clone_size: -
j_call: TRBJ2-7
v_call: TRBV7-9
d_call: -

cdr3_nt: TGTGCCAGCAATTCCCAGGGACAGGGGGTAGATACGCAGTATTTT
cdr3_aa: CASNSQGQGVDTQYF
clone_size: -
j_call: TRBJ2-3
v_call: TRBV6-6
d_call: TRBD1

cdr3_nt: TGCGCCAGCAGCTTGGCCAAGGGGGTCGGCTATAATGAAAAACTGTTTTTT
cdr3_aa: CASSLAKGVGYNEKLFF
clone_size: -
j_call: TRBJ1-4
v_call: TRBV5-1
d_call: -

cdr3_nt: TGTGCCAGCAGCCGCAGGGGCATGGATGAGCAGTTCTTC
cdr3_aa: CASSRRGMDEQFF
clone_size: -
j_call: TRBJ2-1
v_call: TRBV12-3/TRBV12-4
d_call: -

cdr3_nt: TGTGCCAGCAGCGCCGCGGGGGGGCTTTACTATGGCTACACCTTC
cdr3_aa: CASSAAGGLYYGYTF
clone_size: -
j_call: TRBJ1-2
v_call: TRBV5-4
d_call: -

cdr3_nt: TGTGCCAGCAGTTGCGACAGGGGATCAAATCAGCCCCAGCATTTT
cdr3_aa: CASSCDRGSNQPQHF
clone_size: -
j_call: TRBJ1-5
v_call: TRBV21-1
d_call: -

cdr3_nt: TGTGCCAGTAGTATTACTCTTTTGAATCAGCCCCAGCATTTT
cdr3_aa: CASSITLLNQPQHF
clone_size: -
j_call: TRBJ1-5
v_call: TRBV19
d_call: -

cdr3_nt: TGTGCCAGCAGCTTCAGAGGTGGTGAGCAGTTCTTC
cdr3_aa: CASSFRGGEQFF
clone_size: -
j_call: TRBJ2-1
v_call: TRBV11-1
d_call: -

cdr3_nt: TGTGCCAGCAGCTACGGGATCGACTCCGAGCAGTACTTC
cdr3_aa: CASSYGIDSEQYF
clone_size: once
j_call: TRBJ2-7
v_call: TRBV7-3
d_call: -